What follows are 17 T cell receptor beta chains derived from one specimen sequenced in a study of T cells after yellow fever vaccination. From the 5' RACE reads, TCRdb called clonotypes with MiXCR, one entry per CDR3 protein. The profile shows 500,000 to 650,000 distinct CDR3 sequences, roughly 13% of them singletons. Sequenced here: PBMCs, sampled on the day of the yellow fever booster vaccination. These receptors were taken from a man younger than 45 who received the YFV17D yellow fever vaccine.

J is TRBJ2-1 and V is TRBV18, with a weak D call TRBD1 (5 bases). V gave up 3 bases and J gave up 4 bases, with 10 bases separating them. Per the germline V gene, CDR1 is KGHSH and CDR2 is LQKENI. CDR3 length: 14 residues. Here the CDR3 DNA reads TGTGCCAGCTCACCCTCGACAGAATACAATGAGCAGTTCTTC. This codes for CASSPSTEYNEQFF. Drawing the rest from reference TRBV18 and TRBJ2-1, the complete variable domain is NAGVMQNPRHLVRRRGQEARLRCSPMKGHSHVYWYRQLPEEGLKFMVYLQKENIIDESGMPKERFSAEFPKEGPSILRIQQVVRGDSAAYFCASSPSTEYNEQFFGPGTRLTVL.

The genes are TRBV18 and TRBJ1-5; D call uncertain. The CDR3 runs to 14 residues. Trimming took 4 bases from V and 5 from J, leaving 12 bases between them. Per the germline V gene, CDR1 is KGHSH and CDR2 is LQKENI. CDR3 loop: CASSLAQEDQPQHF. DNA of the CDR3: TGTGCCAGCTCACTAGCTCAAGAGGATCAGCCCCAGCATTTT.

This clonotype was picked up a small number of times. The chain couples TRBV23-1 to TRBJ2-1, with D perhaps given as TRBD1 or TRBD2 (6 bases each). TRBV23-1 is an ORF, and what it does is uncertain. This CDR3 is 12 amino acids long. V gave up 8 bases and J gave up 7 bases, with 12 bases separating them. Written as DNA, the CDR3 is TGCGCCAGCGGCCAGGGGAGGAATGAGCAGTTCTTC. Translated, it gives CASGQGRNEQFF.

This rearrangement joins TRBV20-1 to TRBJ2-4; TRBD2 aligns across 7 bases. Trimming removed 0 bases from V and 6 bases from J; junction bases left unmatched: 5. The CDR3 has 14 residues. The germline gives CDR1 DFQATT, CDR2 SNEGSKA (reference sequence). The CDR3, as DNA: TGCAGTGCTAGAGATCTCGGGGAGGGAAACATTCAGTACTTC. It codes for CSARDLGEGNIQYF.

This chain links TRBV10-1 with TRBJ2-7; D possibly corresponds to TRBD2 (5 bases). The V and J ends lost 5 bases and 6 bases respectively, with 14 bases between them. The CDR3 has 13 amino acids. Germline-derived CDR1 and CDR2 are WNHNN and SYGVQD (reference sequence). Here the CDR3 DNA reads TGCGCCAGCAGTTCTATGGACGGGGTCGAGCAGTACTTC. Translating it yields CASSSMDGVEQYF.

In its sample, this clonotype was seen a few times. V is TRBV25-1 and J is TRBJ2-1; 9 bases map to TRBD2. The CDR3 is made up of 18 amino acids. In germline, CDR1 is MGHDK, CDR2 SYGVNS. V gave up 5 bases and J gave up 7 bases; unmatched junction bases: 18. Written as DNA, the CDR3 is TGTGCCAGCAGTCCTGGGTGGACTAGCGCTCCGAAATCAAATGAGCAGTTCTTC. It yields the protein CASSPGWTSAPKSNEQFF.

This clonotype was recorded many times. J is TRBJ2-7 and V is TRBV25-1, with 9 bases lining up with TRBD1. The CDR3 runs to 15 residues. Germline-derived CDR1 and CDR2 are MGHDK and SYGVNS. The V segment lost 4 bases and the J segment 3 bases; nucleotides outside the gene matches: 7. The CDR3 DNA reads as TGTGCCAGCAGTGCCTCCCCGGGACAGGGCTACGAGCAGTACTTC. Translating it yields CASSASPGQGYEQYF.

The chain combines TRBV18 with TRBJ2-7; D assignment may be TRBD1 or TRBD2 (6 bases each). There are 15 residues in the CDR3. The V gene's germline CDR1 is KGHSH and CDR2 LQKENI. Trimming took off 5 bases at V and 3 bases at J, with 17 bases between the two ends. CDR3 sequence (DNA): TGTGCCAGCTCATCGGGACTGCCCAGGGGCTACGAGCAGTACTTC. This sequence encodes CASSSGLPRGYEQYF.

This clonotype was seen a handful of times. The J gene is TRBJ2-3, the V gene TRBV7-2; D perhaps matches TRBD2 (6 bases). The V gene's germline CDR1 is SGHTA and CDR2 FQGNSA. The CDR3 is made up of 17 amino acids. The germline V and J ends were trimmed by 2 bases and 0 bases, with 15 bases remaining between them. The CDR3 region has the DNA TGTGCCAGCAGCTTAACGTTGCGGCTAGCGAGCACAGATACGCAGTATTTT. The encoded protein is CASSLTLRLASTDTQYF.

The chain employs TRBV28 and TRBJ2-2, with D possibly called TRBD1 or TRBD2 (5 bases each). The CDR3 has 15 amino acids. Trimming removed 7 bases from V and 8 bases from J, with 20 bases in between. Germline values: CDR1 MDHEN, CDR2 SYDVKM. The CDR3 sequence: CASISLEGFSGELFF. The CDR3, as DNA: TGTGCCAGCATCTCTCTAGAGGGGTTCTCGGGGGAGCTGTTTTTT.

This clonotype showed up just a few times. The chain employs TRBV28 and TRBJ2-4; weak D call: TRBD1 (5 bases). Germline V gene data show CDR1 as MDHEN and CDR2 as SYDVKM. The CDR3 extends over 13 amino acids. Between the trimmed V and J ends, which lost 6 bases and 6 bases, there was a span of 12 bases. CDR3 loop: CASSPPGPNIQYF. DNA of the CDR3: TGTGCCAGCAGCCCCCCAGGGCCAAACATTCAGTACTTC.

This clonotype was seen a handful of times. The chain carries TRBV20-1 and TRBJ2-7; no reliable D call. Germline lookup yields CDR1 DFQATT and CDR2 SNEGSKA (reference sequence). Trimming removed 6 bases at V and 0 bases at J, with 15 bases between. The CDR3 spans 14 residues. The CDR3 bases are TGCAGTGCGCGTAAGACCAGGAGCTCCTACGAGCAGTACTTC. Protein: CSARKTRSSYEQYF.

This clonotype turned up a few times. V is TRBV7-6 and J is TRBJ2-2; possibly TRBD2 for D (5 bases). The germline gives CDR1 SGHVS, CDR2 FNYEAQ. The V end lost 8 bases, the J end lost 0 bases, and 10 bases lay between the germline ends. This CDR3 contains 14 residues. As DNA, the CDR3 is TGTGCCAGCGTCGCGACTACGAACACCGGGGAGCTGTTTTTT. Its translation: CASVATTNTGELFF.

There are a few counts of this clonotype. The V and J genes are TRBV7-2 and TRBJ2-6, with TRBD1 matching over 7 bases. J gave up 2 bases and V 7 bases, and 5 bases lay outside the gene matches. The CDR3 loop spans 15 amino acids. Per germline, CDR1 SGHTA and CDR2 FQGNSA. CDR3 bases: TGTGCCAGCACCCGACAGGGCCCTGGGGCCAACGTCCTGACTTTC. Translating it yields CASTRQGPGANVLTF.

The chain has TRBV7-2 and TRBJ2-1, with 7 nucleotides matching TRBD2. This CDR3 is 15 amino acids long. Germline CDR1 is SGHTA and CDR2 is FQGNSA. With 3 bases clipped from V and 4 bases from J, the junction kept 6 bases outside the gene matches. CDR3 amino acids: CASSFAPSGYNEQFF. The CDR3, as DNA: TGTGCCAGCAGCTTCGCCCCTAGCGGTTACAATGAGCAGTTCTTC.

In its sample, this clonotype was seen a few times. CDR3 sequence: CASSDQPQHF. CDR3 coding DNA: TGTGCCAGCTCAGATCAGCCCCAGCATTTT. The chain has TRBV27 and TRBJ1-5; D remains ambiguous. With 8 bases removed from V and 5 bases from J, the gap between germline ends came to 4 bases. This CDR3 is 10 amino acids long. Looked up from germline, CDR1 is MNHEY and CDR2 is SMNVEV (reference sequence).

The genes are TRBV29-1 and TRBJ2-4; TRBD2 agrees at 8 bases. CDR1 SQVTM and CDR2 ANQGSEA come from the germline V gene. J lost 6 bases, V lost 6 bases, and 13 bases had no gene match. The CDR3 is 15 residues long. The CDR3 protein is CSVAGTRAVGNIQYF. DNA of the CDR3: TGCAGCGTCGCCGGGACTAGGGCGGTCGGAAACATTCAGTACTTC.